This TCR beta chain was recorded in a study of control samples from healthy donors and cancer patients. Only in-frame clones appear in the TCRdb table, and some are missing; sequencing was by immunoSEQ multiplex PCR. The sample yields 130,000 or so clones, roughly 89% seen once. CDR3 length: 14 amino acids. V gave up 4 bases and J gave up 5 bases, with 13 bases separating them. Germline V gene sequence: CDR1 SGHRS, CDR2 YFSETQ. The chain couples TRBV5-1 to TRBJ1-3; D is uncertain. The sequencing input was blood. The receptor was derived from a man aged 25-40 years in good health. CDR3 bases: TGCGCCAGCAGCCTTGAAGGGATCAGAAACACCATATATTTT. Protein sequence: CASSLEGIRNTIYF. Full variable domain (missing parts from reference TRBV5-1 and TRBJ1-3): KAGVTQTPRYLIKTRGQQVTLSCSPISGHRSVSWYQQTPGQGLQFLFEYFSETQRNKGNFPGRFSGRQFSNSRSEMNVSTLELGDSALYLCASSLEGIRNTIYFGEGSWLTVV.